Sequencing of this TCR beta chain was carried out in a study of OX40 agonist ivuxolimab in advanced cancers. Note on this clone: Antigen unknown.

V gave up 5 bases and J gave up 2 bases; unmatched junction bases: 4. Germline CDR1 reads MNHEY; CDR2 reads SVGAGI. The CDR3 consists of 14 residues. Profiling relied on immunoSEQ multiplex PCR, and the TCRdb table lists in-frame clones only, not all of them. Of under 90,000 clones listed, approximately 85% were seen once; the top ten hold around 2.1%. Broader study findings: Normalized expansion of T-cell clones was also low for some nonresponders.

The chain is built from TRBV6-5 and TRBJ2-3, with TRBD2 identical over 7 bases. The sequences come from CD4+ or CD8+ T cells sorted from blood, collected in a trial of the OX40 agonist ivuxolimab. The receptor comes from an adult with an advanced solid tumor such as melanoma, head and neck, liver or kidney cancer. The CDR3 reads CASSLAGDTDTQYF. In DNA, the CDR3 is TGTGCCAGCAGTCTGGCGGGGGACACAGATACGCAGTATTTT.